These 14 T cell receptor beta chains were sequenced from one sample in a study of T cells after yellow fever vaccination. TCRdb fed the 5' RACE reads into MiXCR, producing one record per CDR3 protein. The sample lists 250,000 to 400,000 distinct CDR3 sequences; about 4% were seen once. Sequencing used PBMCs, obtained 5 days after the yellow fever booster vaccination. The receptors here all came from a man between 18 and 35 years old who received the YFV17D yellow fever vaccine.

This clonotype was seen a few times. This rearrangement joins TRBV9 to TRBJ2-1; D is unclear. Trimming shortened V by 0 bases and J by 15 bases, and 4 bases separated the two germline ends. CDR3 length: 9 residues. Germline CDR1 reads SGDLS; CDR2 reads YYNGEE. The DNA for the CDR3 is TGTGCCAGCAGCGTAGCACGGTTCTTC. Its translation: CASSVARFF.

This clonotype was seen a handful of times. The chain uses TRBV10-2 and TRBJ2-5; possible D gene TRBD1, 6 bases. The germline V gene has CDR1 WSHSY and CDR2 SAAADI. Trimming cost V 0 bases and J 3 bases, with 8 bases left between them. The CDR3 extends over 14 amino acids. The CDR3 spells CASSESNREETQYF. Written as DNA, the CDR3 is TGCGCCAGCAGTGAGTCTAACAGGGAAGAGACCCAGTACTTC.

This clonotype was recorded many times. The rearrangement joins TRBV15 to TRBJ2-6; D is ambiguous. This CDR3 spans 16 amino acids. V lost 3 bases and J 0 bases, leaving 9 bases between the germline ends. Per germline, CDR1 LNHNV and CDR2 YYDKDF (reference sequence). The CDR3 DNA reads TGTGCCACCAGCAGGGGCAGATACTCTGGGGCCAACGTCCTGACTTTC. This codes for CATSRGRYSGANVLTF.

The chain links TRBV6-5 to TRBJ1-1; TRBD1 matches at 8 bases. The CDR3 is 15 amino acids. The V and J ends lost 5 bases and 6 bases, in that order; junction bases with no gene match: 11. Per the germline V gene, CDR1 is MNHEY and CDR2 is SVGAGI. In nucleotides, the CDR3 is TGTGCCAGCAGTACGTCAAGACAGGGGTGGCCTGAAGCTTTCTTT. It codes for CASSTSRQGWPEAFF.

The J gene is TRBJ1-1, the V gene TRBV18; D unclear. The CDR3 is made up of 14 amino acids. V shed 1 base and J shed 1 base, with 7 bases lying between them. CDR1 is KGHSH and CDR2 is LQKENI in the germline V gene. This chain's CDR3 is CASSPRNSNTEAFF. CDR3 DNA: TGTGCCAGCTCACCACGGAACTCGAACACTGAAGCTTTCTTT.

In this sample, this clonotype turned up many times. The J gene is TRBJ1-2, the V gene TRBV9, with D unclear. The CDR3 is 16 residues long. V lost 0 bases to trimming and J lost 2 bases, with 14 bases between them. Germline V gene lookup returns CDR1 SGDLS and CDR2 YYNGEE. CDR3 nucleotides: TGTGCCAGCAGCGTAGACCCCGAGGGCCTAAACTATGGCTACACCTTC. It translates to CASSVDPEGLNYGYTF.

This clonotype was detected many times. The chain combines TRBV6-1 with TRBJ2-3; D is unclear. In germline, CDR1 is MNHNS, CDR2 SASEGT. Deletions cut 4 bases from V and 1 base from J, with 9 bases between. The CDR3 spans 14 residues. CDR3 nucleotide sequence: TGTGCCAGCAGTGGAATCGTCGGCACAGATACGCAGTATTTT. Protein: CASSGIVGTDTQYF.

CDR3 in DNA: TGTGCCAGCAGCCAAGATCTATCGGGGTCGGGCACAGATACGCAGTATTTT. Residues: CASSQDLSGSGTDTQYF. The chain carries TRBV4-2 and TRBJ2-3; TRBD2 is a possible D gene (5 bases). V lost 0 bases and J lost 1, with 14 bases in between. The CDR3 is 17 residues long. Germline V gene sequence: CDR1 LGHNA, CDR2 YNFKEQ.

The CDR3 region is CASSFGTIVRKQYF. As DNA, the CDR3 is TGTGCCAGCAGCTTCGGGACGATTGTACGGAAGCAGTACTTC. This rearrangement joins TRBV14 to TRBJ2-7; D possibly uses TRBD1 or TRBD2 (5 bases each). This CDR3 is built from 14 residues. Per the germline V gene, CDR1 is SGHDN and CDR2 is FVKESK. The ends were cut back, 5 bases at V and 8 bases at J, with 19 bases in the middle.

This clonotype was detected ten times or more. J is TRBJ2-4 and V is TRBV3-1; possibly TRBD1 for D (6 bases). The CDR3 has 16 residues. Germline V CDR1 and CDR2: LGHDT, YNNKEL (reference sequence). Trimming took off 1 base at V and 0 bases at J, with 10 bases between the two ends. The CDR3 sequence: CASSQGGHLAKNIQYF. Written as DNA, the CDR3 is TGTGCCAGCAGCCAAGGGGGGCATCTAGCCAAAAACATTCAGTACTTC.

The sample holds many counts of this clonotype. The V call is TRBV7-8, the J call TRBJ2-3; 10 bases match TRBD1. V was pared by 5 bases and J by 4 bases, with 6 bases of the junction left unmatched. The CDR3 covers 15 residues. Germline values: CDR1 SGHVS, CDR2 FQNEAQ. Here the CDR3 DNA reads TGTGCCAGCAGCCCTCGGACAGGGGGTGCAGATACGCAGTATTTT. It yields the protein CASSPRTGGADTQYF.

This clonotype was detected a few times. The V gene is TRBV9, the J gene TRBJ1-1; no clear D. CDR3 size: 12 residues. Trimming removed 7 bases at V and 7 bases at J, with 14 bases between. Germline V gene data show CDR1 as SGDLS and CDR2 as YYNGEE. In DNA form, the CDR3 reads TGTGCCAGCGGGCAGGCTGATTATGAAGCTTTCTTT. Protein sequence: CASGQADYEAFF. Full variable domain (remainder filled in from reference TRBV9 and TRBJ1-1): DSGVTQTPKHLITATGQRVTLRCSPRSGDLSVYWYQQSLDQGLQFLIQYYNGEERAKGNILERFSAQQFPDLHSELNLSSLELGDSALYFCASGQADYEAFFGQGTRLTVV.

This chain uses TRBV4-2 with TRBJ2-3; TRBD2 aligns across 10 bases. V shed 1 base and J 2 bases; nucleotides not matched to a gene: 6. The CDR3 covers 17 residues. CDR1 is LGHNA and CDR2 is YNFKEQ in the germline V gene. The CDR3: CASSQAMSGGATDTQYF. CDR3 in DNA: TGTGCCAGCAGCCAAGCAATGAGCGGGGGGGCCACAGATACGCAGTATTTT.

The genes are TRBV20-1 and TRBJ2-5; 14 nucleotides match TRBD2. The CDR3 has 16 amino acids. The ends lost 4 bases at V and 4 bases at J; junction bases unmatched: 8. Per germline, CDR1 DFQATT and CDR2 SNEGSKA (reference sequence). The CDR3 reads CSATRTSGGPVETQYF. CDR3 in DNA: TGCAGTGCTACCAGGACTAGCGGGGGGCCAGTAGAGACCCAGTACTTC.